The 11 T cell receptor beta chains listed next were all sequenced from one sample in a study of CD8 T cells in ankylosing spondylitis. TCRdb itself ran the 5' RACE reads through MiXCR, one entry per CDR3 protein. The sample includes 100,000 or so distinct CDR3 sequences, around 8.5% of them seen just once. Study-wide results and caveats: In ankylosing spondylitis blood, a motif of seven to nine highly homologous TCR beta variants appeared characteristic.

Antigens for these TCRs are unknown. The specimen sequenced was blood, either unsorted or a sorted T cell fraction (not recorded which). The receptors here all came from a male donor with ankylosing spondylitis.

This clonotype appeared many times. The rearrangement joins TRBV11-2 to TRBJ1-1; TRBD1 is a possible D gene (6 bases). V gave up 1 base and J gave up 2 bases, with 11 bases separating them. CDR1 is SGHAT and CDR2 is FQNNGV in the germline V gene. The CDR3 loop spans 15 amino acids. The DNA for the CDR3 is TGTGCCAGCAGCTTAGCGCGGACAGCTAACACTGAAGCTTTCTTT. It is translated as CASSLARTANTEAFF. The variable domain in full, with the rest retrieved from reference TRBV11-2 and TRBJ1-1, is EAGVAQSPRYKIIEKRQSVAFWCNPISGHATLYWYQQILGQGPKLLIQFQNNGVVDDSQLPKDRFSAERLKGVDSTLKIQPAKLEDSAVYLCASSLARTANTEAFFGQGTRLTVV.

There are a few counts of this clonotype. This chain links TRBV18 with TRBJ1-1; D gene unclear. The germline V gene has CDR1 KGHSH and CDR2 LQKENI. This CDR3 region has 13 residues. V was shortened by 2 bases and J by 3 bases, with 7 bases between the two germline ends. The CDR3 loop is CASSPVTDTEAFF. The CDR3 DNA sequence: TGTGCCAGCTCACCAGTAACAGACACTGAAGCTTTCTTT.

This clonotype came up many times. This chain connects TRBV7-9 to TRBJ2-3; weak D call: TRBD2 (5 bases). Germline V gene data show CDR1 as SEHNR and CDR2 as FQNEAQ (reference sequence). V lost 1 base, J lost 9 bases, and 14 bases lay in between. The CDR3 spans 14 residues. The CDR3 region is CASSLGLAPGTQYF. The CDR3 DNA sequence: TGTGCCAGCAGCTTAGGGCTAGCCCCGGGAACGCAGTATTTT.

V gene TRBV11-2 combines with J gene TRBJ1-6; no reliable D call. Germline CDR1 reads SGHAT; CDR2 reads FQNNGV. There are 17 residues in the CDR3. With 0 bases removed from V and 13 bases from J, the gap between germline ends came to 22 bases. CDR3 in amino acids: CASSLDFAPTALYPLHF. The CDR3 DNA is TGTGCCAGCAGCTTAGATTTCGCCCCAACGGCCCTTTACCCCCTCCACTTT.

This chain joins TRBV7-2 and TRBJ2-1; no clear D gene. Germline CDR1 is SGHTA and CDR2 is FQGNSA. Deletions cut 1 base from V and 3 bases from J, with 7 bases between. There are 14 residues in the CDR3. CDR3 amino acids: CASSLGALYNEQFF. The CDR3, as DNA: TGTGCCAGCAGCTTAGGGGCCCTCTACAATGAGCAGTTCTTC. Using reference TRBV7-2 and TRBJ2-1 for the parts outside the CDR3, the full variable domain is GAGVSQSPSNKVTEKGKDVELRCDPISGHTALYWYRQSLGQGLEFLIYFQGNSAPDKSGLPSDRFSAERTGGSVSTLTIQRTQQEDSAVYLCASSLGALYNEQFFGPGTRLTVL.

This clonotype was seen a few times. The gene calls are TRBV7-7 and TRBJ2-1, with 9 positions matching TRBD2. Germline V lookup: CDR1 SSHAT, CDR2 FNYEAQ (reference sequence). Losses at the gene ends were 3 bases for V and 4 bases for J; bases not matched to a gene: 4. The CDR3 extends over 15 amino acids. The CDR3 sequence is CASSFKAGGYNEQFF. CDR3 sequence (DNA): TGTGCCAGCAGCTTTAAAGCGGGAGGATACAATGAGCAGTTCTTC.

This clonotype appeared many times. The chain recombines TRBV12-3 or TRBV12-4 with TRBJ1-1; possible D gene TRBD1, 5 bases. V was cut by 1 base and J by 1 base, with 16 bases left in between. This CDR3 has 17 residues. The CDR3 protein is CASSLGGQETANTEAFF. The CDR3, as DNA: TGTGCCAGCAGTTTAGGTGGTCAGGAGACAGCGAACACTGAAGCTTTCTTT.

The rearrangement links TRBV6-5 to TRBJ2-1, with TRBD2 matching 7 bases. Germline CDR1 reads MNHEY; CDR2 reads SVGAGI. The CDR3 runs 15 residues. Trimming at V came to 2 bases and at J to 7 bases, leaving 8 bases not matched to a gene. CDR3 in amino acids: CASSYIAGRRNEQFF. CDR3 sequence (DNA): TGTGCCAGCAGTTACATAGCGGGCAGGCGGAATGAGCAGTTCTTC.

This clonotype has at least ten counts. The rearrangement links TRBV28 to TRBJ1-5, with a possible D match to TRBD1 (5 bases). This CDR3 region has 15 residues. From germline, CDR1 is MDHEN and CDR2 SYDVKM. V lost 4 bases to trimming and J lost 8 bases, with 18 bases between them. CDR3 loop: CASSSSQNIREPQHF. The CDR3 bases are TGTGCCAGCAGTTCCTCACAGAATATCAGGGAGCCCCAGCATTTT.

The V gene is TRBV30, the J gene TRBJ2-7; TRBD2 matches 13 bases. This CDR3 comprises 15 residues. J gave up 7 bases and V 0 bases, and 6 bases lay outside the gene matches. Per germline, CDR1 GTSNPN and CDR2 SVGIG (reference sequence). In nucleotides, the CDR3 is TGTGCCTGGAGTGTACTAACTAGCGGGAGGGATGAGCAGTACTTC. Translating gives CAWSVLTSGRDEQYF.

V is TRBV6-1 and J is TRBJ2-3, with D possibly matching TRBD1 (5 bases). V dropped 10 bases and J dropped 0 bases, with 14 bases sitting between them. CDR1 is MNHNS and CDR2 is SASEGT in the germline V gene. This CDR3 is 14 amino acids long. In DNA, the CDR3 is TGTGCCACTCAGACCCGACAGAGCACAGATACGCAGTATTTT. This sequence encodes CATQTRQSTDTQYF.